This T cell receptor beta chain originates from a study of Graves' ophthalmopathy and Graves' hyperthyroidism. CDR1 is MGHDK, CDR2 SYGVNS, per germline. Trimming removed 1 base from V and 3 bases from J; junction bases left unmatched: 7. The CDR3 has 18 amino acids. General observations from the study: Blood samples also showed most expanded thyroid clonotypes exceeding 0.001 frequency. At just under 71% sensitivity and about 72% specificity, the model predicted progression of the ophthalmopathy.

The authors amplified TCR beta CDR3 regions, and they did so from RNA transcripts for repertoire sequencing. RT-PCR in the first round used HTBI primers; a second-round multiplex PCR followed. TCRdb re-derived calls from the multiplex PCR reads in MiXCR, one entry per CDR3 protein. The table has a few hundred thousand distinct CDR3 sequences, just under 40% seen once. Pregnant or lactating patients and those with other autoimmune diseases or uncontrolled infections were excluded. The evidence that diagnosis relied on was clinical symptoms, serum thyroxine, TRAb, thyroid ultrasound and orbital computed tomography. In this sample, this clonotype turned up a few times. Its specificity is unknown.

Sequencing used peripheral blood or thyroid tissue (not recorded which). The sequence derives from an adult man with Graves' hyperthyroidism. The rearrangement joins TRBV25-1 to TRBJ2-1; TRBD2 matches at 12 bases. CDR3 nucleotide sequence: TGTGCCAGCAGTGAATGGGGACTAGCGGGTCCAGGCTACAATGAGCAGTTCTTC. Its protein product is CASSEWGLAGPGYNEQFF.